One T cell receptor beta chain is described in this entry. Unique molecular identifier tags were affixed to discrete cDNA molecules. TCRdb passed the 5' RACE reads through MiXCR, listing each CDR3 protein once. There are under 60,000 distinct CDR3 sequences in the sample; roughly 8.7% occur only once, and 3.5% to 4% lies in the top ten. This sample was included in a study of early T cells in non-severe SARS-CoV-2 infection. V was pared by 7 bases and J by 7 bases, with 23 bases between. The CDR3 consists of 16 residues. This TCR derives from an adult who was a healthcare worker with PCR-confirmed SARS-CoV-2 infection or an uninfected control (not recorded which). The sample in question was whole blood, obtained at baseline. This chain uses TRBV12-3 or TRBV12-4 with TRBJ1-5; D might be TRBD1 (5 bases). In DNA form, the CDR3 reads TGTGCCAGCACCTCTGGGCAGGGCGATCTTAGACAGCCCCAGCATTTT. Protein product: CASTSGQGDLRQPQHF.